These T cell receptor beta chains were read from a single sample in a study of vaccination effects on CD4 cells after COVID-19. For these receptors, no antigen is known. Clones were sequenced by immunoSEQ multiplex PCR, and TCRdb holds only the in-frame ones, with some missing. The data contain about 73,000 clones, 78% of them singletons. Sequencing was performed on CD4+ T cells from PBMCs cultured with SARS-CoV-2 spike peptides, taken before COVID-19 vaccination. All receptors derive from a human donor who received a COVID-19 vaccine. CDR3s include the opening cysteine and the closing phenylalanine or tryptophan. The D gene is left open where the match is weak. The size entry is marked missing in some rows and otherwise reads once, few, many or a size class.

NA NA 13 TRBJ2-4 TRBV23-1 TGCGCCAGGGTCGCAGGCGCCAAAAACATTCAGTACTTC CARVAGAKNIQYF
TRBD1 few 12 TRBJ1-2 TRBV7-9 TGTGCCAGCAGTACAGGGGACTATGGCTACACCTTC CASSTGDYGYTF
TRBD1 NA 15 TRBJ1-6 TRBV2 TGTGCCAGCAGACCGGGACAGGGGCCTAATTCACCCCTCCACTTT CASRPGQGPNSPLHF
NA NA 14 TRBJ1-3 TRBV15 TGTGCCACCAGCAGAGGGGCTAAGGGAAACACCATATATTTT CATSRGAKGNTIYF
NA NA 13 TRBJ2-5 TRBV6-5 TGTGCCAGCGCTAGGACAGCCCAAGAGACCCAGTACTTC CASARTAQETQYF
NA few 15 TRBJ1-1 TRBV18 TGTGCCAGCTCAACAACATCGACAGTAGACACTGAAGCTTTCTTT CASSTTSTVDTEAFF
TRBD2 NA 16 TRBJ2-5 TRBV5-4 TGTGCCAGCAGCTTTTCTAGCGGGGGGGCCAAAGAGACCCAGTACTTC CASSFSSGGAKETQYF
NA NA 15 TRBJ2-5 TRBV4-1 TGCGCCAGCAGCCAAGTTGGGACCCCCCAGGAGACCCAGTACTTC CASSQVGTPQETQYF
TRBD1 NA 15 TRBJ1-4 TRBV5-5 TGTGCCAGCAGCCGCCCTCCGACAGGGGTTGAAAAACTGTTTTTT CASSRPPTGVEKLFF
NA NA 15 TRBJ1-3 TRBV6-5 TGTGCCAGCAGTTACAAGCCCCGCTCTGGAAACACCATATATTTT CASSYKPRSGNTIYF
NA few 15 TRBJ2-2 TRBV4-2 TGTGCCAGCAGCCAAGAAACAGGGATCAGCGGGGAGCTGTTTTTT CASSQETGISGELFF
TRBD1 NA 15 TRBJ1-3 TRBV10-3 TGTGCCATCAGTGAATCGACAGGGTCCGGAAACACCATATATTTT CAISESTGSGNTIYF
NA NA 18 TRBJ1-3 TRBV7-2 TGTGCCAGCAGCTTAAGCGGGCAGGAATATAGCTCTGGAAACACCATATATTTT CASSLSGQEYSSGNTIYF
TRBD2 few 17 TRBJ2-5 TRBV4-1 TGCGCCAGCAGCCAAGATTGGAGCGGGGGGGCCAGAGAGACCCAGTACTTC CASSQDWSGGARETQYF
TRBD1 NA 15 TRBJ1-5 TRBV6-5 TGTGCCAGCAGTCCAAGGACAGGGACGGGGCAGCCCCAGCATTTT CASSPRTGTGQPQHF
NA NA 12 TRBJ2-5 TRBV3-1/TRBV3-2 TGTGCCAGCAGCCAAGCCGTGGAGACCCAGTACTTC CASSQAVETQYF
NA NA 15 TRBJ2-1 TRBV18 TGTGCCAGCTCACCACTCCCTGGAGCTTACAATGAGCAGTTCTTC CASSPLPGAYNEQFF
NA NA 14 TRBJ2-5 TRBV5-1 TGCGCCAGCAGCTTGTTTACAGCGGAAGAGACCCAGTACTTC CASSLFTAEETQYF
NA NA 17 TRBJ1-3 TRBV7-2 TGTGCCAGCAGCTCCCAGCTTGGGCAGACACTAGGAAACACCATATATTTT CASSSQLGQTLGNTIYF
NA NA 15 TRBJ1-1 TRBV6-5 TGTGCCAGCAGTTACAGACGGGGGGGAGACACTGAAGCTTTCTTT CASSYRRGGDTEAFF
NA few 14 TRBJ1-3 TRBV27 TGTGCCAGCAGTTTGCAGGGTTCTGGAAACACCATATATTTT CASSLQGSGNTIYF
TRBD2 once 18 TRBJ2-5 TRBV6-2/TRBV6-3 TGTGCCAGCAGTTACTGGTTACCGGCTAGCGGGGGTATGGAGACCCAGTACTTC CASSYWLPASGGMETQYF
NA NA 15 TRBJ2-5 TRBV6-5 TGTGCCAGCAAAATGGGGCGGCTACAACAAGAGACCCAGTACTTC CASKMGRLQQETQYF
NA once 13 TRBJ1-1 TRBV18 TGTGCCAGCTCACCACGAATGGACACTGAAGCTTTCTTT CASSPRMDTEAFF
NA NA 14 TRBJ1-5 TRBV30 TGTGCCTGGTCTCAGAGGGGACGAAATCAGCCCCAGCATTTT CAWSQRGRNQPQHF
NA NA 15 TRBJ1-2 TRBV4-1 TGCGCCAGCAGCCAAGATAGCATGGTTAACTATGGCTACACCTTC CASSQDSMVNYGYTF
NA NA 16 TRBJ2-1 TRBV6-6 TGTGCCAGCAGTTACCCCCGGAAAAGCTCCTACAATGAGCAGTTCTTC CASSYPRKSSYNEQFF
NA NA 12 TRBJ2-1 TRBV10-3 TGTGCCTCTAGTCGGGGGGCGGAGGAGCAGTTCTTC CASSRGAEEQFF
NA NA 12 TRBJ2-1 TRBV7-2 TGTGCCAGCAGCTTCTTGGGCAATGAGCAGTTCTTC CASSFLGNEQFF
TRBD1 NA 16 TRBJ1-2 TRBV25-1 TGTGCCAGCAGTGAACCTCGGACAGGGGAAGCCTATGGCTACACCTTC CASSEPRTGEAYGYTF
NA few 14 TRBJ2-3 TRBV6-2/TRBV6-3 TGTGCCAGCAGTTACTGGGGGTACACAGATACGCAGTATTTT CASSYWGYTDTQYF
TRBD1 NA 15 TRBJ1-5 TRBV5-6 TGTGCCAGCAGCTTGGGACAGGGGGCGATTCAGCCCCAGCATTTT CASSLGQGAIQPQHF
NA NA 13 TRBJ2-1 TRBV11-3 TGTGCCAGCAGCTTGGGACCCAACAATGAGCAGTTCTTC CASSLGPNNEQFF
NA NA 13 TRBJ2-1 TRBV19 TGTGCCAGTAGTATAGACGGCTACAATGAGCAGTTCTTC CASSIDGYNEQFF
NA NA 16 TRBJ2-5 TRBV5-1 TGCGCCAGCAGCTTGGCGAGGCGAGAGAGGGAGGAGACCCAGTACTTC CASSLARREREETQYF
TRBD1 NA 17 TRBJ1-3 TRBV25-1 TGTGCCAGCAGCCCTCTGACAGGGGCCGCGTCTGGAAACACCATATATTTT CASSPLTGAASGNTIYF
NA NA 14 TRBJ1-1 TRBV18 TGTGCCAGCTCACCTGGACAGAAGAACACTGAAGCTTTCTTT CASSPGQKNTEAFF
NA NA 15 TRBJ1-4 TRBV5-1 TGCGCCAGCAGCCTTTCCGGGACAACTAATGAAAAACTGTTTTTT CASSLSGTTNEKLFF
NA NA 15 TRBJ1-5 TRBV6-2/TRBV6-3 TGTGCCAGCAGTTACTCGAGGGCAGACAATCAGCCCCAGCATTTT CASSYSRADNQPQHF
TRBD1 NA 15 TRBJ2-1 TRBV2 TGTGCCAGCAGTGATCCGGGACAGGCCTACAATGAGCAGTTCTTC CASSDPGQAYNEQFF
NA NA 12 TRBJ1-4 TRBV5-3 TGTGCCAGAAGCCCCCCCCAAGAAAAACTGTTTTTT CARSPPQEKLFF
NA NA 17 TRBJ2-5 TRBV19 TGTGCCAGTAGTATAAGGGGGGGACAGAGGATCCAAGAGACCCAGTACTTC CASSIRGGQRIQETQYF
TRBD1 NA 13 TRBJ1-6 TRBV5-1 TGCGCCAGCGGGACAGGGGTGAGTTCACCCCTCCACTTT CASGTGVSSPLHF
NA NA 14 TRBJ1-5 TRBV28 TGTGCCAGCAGTTTATCACCCAGCAATCAGCCCCAGCATTTT CASSLSPSNQPQHF
NA NA 12 TRBJ2-3 TRBV5-1 TGCGCCAGCAGCTTGGTAACAGATACGCAGTATTTT CASSLVTDTQYF
TRBD2 NA 16 TRBJ2-1 TRBV4-1 TGCGCCAGCAGCCCGTGGGGTAGCGGGGGGTTGAATGAGCAGTTCTTC CASSPWGSGGLNEQFF
NA NA 14 TRBJ2-2 TRBV18 TGTGCCAGCTCACGGGGGACGGACACCGGGGAGCTGTTTTTT CASSRGTDTGELFF
TRBD1 NA 17 TRBJ2-2 TRBV13 TGTGCCAGCAGCTTACCGGGACAGGGGGATTACACCGGGGAGCTGTTTTTT CASSLPGQGDYTGELFF
NA NA 11 TRBJ2-1 TRBV19 TGTGCCAGTAGTATGAGGGATGAGCAGTTCTTC CASSMRDEQFF